This T cell receptor (beta chain) was captured in a study of shared clonotypes between healthy human individuals. Study-level results: How much donors shared clonotypes was expected to be affected by sequencing depth. Generally, estimated richness proved larger in naive subsets than it did in memory subsets.

V lost 6 bases and J 3 bases, leaving 11 bases between the germline ends. This CDR3 region has 13 residues. CDR1 MNHEY and CDR2 SVGAGI come from the germline V gene. In regard to this clone: Its antigen is not known.

Sequenced by immunoSEQ multiplex PCR; TCRdb stores in-frame clones only, minus some. Of millions of clones in the sample, just under 95% are singletons; the top ten hold approximately 1.2%. Selected positively for CCR7 and CD45RO-negative, naive CD8 cells excluded terminally differentiated effector memory CD45RA+ cells. Only Caucasian adults living in Nashville, Tennessee made up the donor group. The TCR originated in a man between 18 and 35 years old in good health. Sequencing was carried out using naive CD8+ T cells sorted from blood. This rearrangement joins TRBV6-5 to TRBJ1-2; TRBD1 is a possible D gene (5 bases). The CDR3: CASREGLDYGYTF. For the CDR3, the DNA is TGTGCCAGCAGGGAGGGGCTCGACTATGGCTACACCTTC.